The source of this T cell receptor beta chain is a study of shared clonotypes between healthy human individuals (dated by TCRdb to the early 2020s). Notes on the research overall: The cohort included a few men and two women between 18 and 49 years of age. Libraries were prepared and TCR repertoires were sequenced by different laboratories using diverse techniques, in order to increase sequencing depth and limit assay-specific biases. For each donor, CD4 naive and CD4 memory were each run on three plates, CD8 naive on two plates, and CD8 memory on one plate. Per donor, leukapheresis produced somewhere between about 0.85 and 8.9 billion PBMCs. The study deeply sequenced blood TCR repertoires of five healthy adults to estimate repertoire size and the extent of clonotype sharing between individuals.

Looking up the germline V gene yields CDR1 MDHEN and CDR2 SYDVKM. For this chain, trimming is 2 bases at the V end and 4 bases at the J end, and the number of junction bases without a gene match is 5. Including the terminal cysteine and phenylalanine, the CDR3 comprises 15 residues. Only the CDR3 DNA is retained, 45 bases long and in frame from the first base. Using the deep immunoSEQ assay, TCR CDR3 regions were amplified from genomic DNA by multiplex PCR. Genomic DNA extracted from each cell subset was distributed evenly over all wells of several immunoSEQ 96-well plates, and each plate served as one replicate. For sorted subsets, each replicate PCR was loaded with 200 ng genomic DNA, equivalent to roughly 30,000 T cell genomes. The purified libraries were quantified using a Qubit 3.0 fluorometer, sized with a Bioanalyzer 2100, and then quantified again using the KAPA Library Quantification kit. Every immunoSEQ 96-well plate was sequenced on a dedicated single-read 150-cycle Illumina NextSeq 550 flow cell. Regarding the original processing steps: Because only junctional sequences without quality scores were contained in the immunoSEQ output, filtering matching that applied to full-length reads could not be performed. Sequences were annotated with PyIR, a Python wrapper for IgBLAST v1.9, and V/J genes and CDR3 were assigned using IMGT germline references. Reads with weak V/J assignments (E-value above 1e-6), missing CDR3, stop codons, out-of-frame junctions, or ambiguous translated residues were removed. V3J clonotypes were defined as sequences sharing an identical inferred V gene, J gene, and CDR3 amino acid sequence. Percentage overlap between repertoires was computed as shared unique clonotypes divided by the size of the smaller repertoire. Richness of each repertoire was evaluated using RTK rarefaction, the Chao1 estimator, and Recon v2.1 estimates of unobserved clonotypes. OLGA was used to compute generation probabilities for all TCRbeta clonotypes that the gDNA method yielded from a handful of donors. TCRdb stores this immuneACCESS table with in-frame sequences only. Part of the clones is absent; in the studies checked, under half of the shortfall reflects unresolved V genes, and no reason is known for the rest. D and trimming were read from the DNA, whereas the V and J calls and clone size are those reported in that table. In this sample the table shows roughly 1,500,000 clones, about 98.5% of which occur a single time. Clones ranked in the top ten supply approximately 0.4% of the sample.

On the study overall, not on this receptor specifically: About 5% of naive CD4, roughly 3.5% of naive CD8, around 2.3% of memory CD4, and approximately 0.4% of memory CD8 clonotypes were shared across several donors. Sampling was restricted to blood, and TCR repertoires in tissue are likely to differ from TCR repertoires in blood. Even with the large sequencing depth, rarefaction of the sorted-subset datasets indicated that sequencing was incomplete. Clonotypes shared by all four sorted-subset donors showed higher generation probabilities than non-shared clonotypes. The small number of donors limited the genetic and exposure-history diversity represented. Based on pairwise subsampling, the degree of clonotype sharing among donors was expected to be affected by sequencing depth. Estimated clonotype richness was generally larger for naive than for memory subsets.

The donors were healthy, HIV-negative adults with no recently reported acute infections or vaccinations. Every donor was a Caucasian adult residing in Nashville, Tennessee, USA. CD4+ T cells were enriched by magnetic negative selection; naive cells were then positively selected on CD45RA, and the negative fraction formed the memory subset. Blood was obtained by leukapheresis, after which PBMCs were separated by Ficoll-Histopaque density gradient centrifugation and cryopreserved in liquid nitrogen vapor phase. Analytical flow cytometry was used to check the purity and quantity of each magnetically sorted T cell population. From each sorted fraction, genomic DNA was isolated and quantified by UV absorbance on a Nanodrop 2000c. As to this clone: No cognate antigen has been identified for it. Base qualities are not provided; no much larger clone lies one nucleotide away.

The TCR originated in a man aged 25-40 years in good health. Sequenced: naive CD4+ T cells sorted from blood. What this sample's cell subset or site label stands for: CD45RA+ positively selected. The rearrangement joined TRBV28 to TRBJ1-5, with TRBD1 matching 7 junction bases. The sequenced DNA is TGTGCCAGCAGTTTACGGGGGACAGTAAATCAGCCCCAGCATTTT. This encodes CASSLRGTVNQPQHF. With the rest looked up from the reference TRBV28 and TRBJ1-5 genes rather than sequenced, the full variable domain is DVKVTQSSRYLVKRTGEKVFLECVQDMDHENMFWYRQDPGLGLRLIYFSYDVKMKEKGDIPEGYSVSREKKERFSLILESASTNQTSMYLCASSLRGTVNQPQHFGDGTRLSIL.